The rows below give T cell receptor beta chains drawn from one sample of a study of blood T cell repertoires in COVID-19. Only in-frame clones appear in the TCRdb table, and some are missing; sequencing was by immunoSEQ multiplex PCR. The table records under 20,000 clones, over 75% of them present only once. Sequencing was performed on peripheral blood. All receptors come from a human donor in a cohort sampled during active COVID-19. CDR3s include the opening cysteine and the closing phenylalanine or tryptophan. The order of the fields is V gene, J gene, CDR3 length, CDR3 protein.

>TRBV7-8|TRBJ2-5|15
CASSLATGGSETQYF
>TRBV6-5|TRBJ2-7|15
CASRRLAGGSYEQYF
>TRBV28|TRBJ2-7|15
CASSLWTGGTYEQYF
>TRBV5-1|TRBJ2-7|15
CASSSLAGNAYEQYF
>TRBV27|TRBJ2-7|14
CASSLNSGKDEQYF
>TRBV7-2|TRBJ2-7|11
CASSTAYEQYF
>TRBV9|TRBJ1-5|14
CASSETGGVGAQHF
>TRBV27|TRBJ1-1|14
CASSLQGRNTEAFF
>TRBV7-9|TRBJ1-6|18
CASSFQGSDLRRNSPLHF
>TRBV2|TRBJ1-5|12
CASSESGQPQHF
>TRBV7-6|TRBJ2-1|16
CASSLHPDYPYNEQFF
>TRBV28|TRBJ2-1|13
CASVTSGKGEQFF
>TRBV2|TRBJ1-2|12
CASTRRGYGYTF
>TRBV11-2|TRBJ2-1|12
CGSGGSYNEQFF
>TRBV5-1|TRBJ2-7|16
CASSQKQGAPSYEQYF
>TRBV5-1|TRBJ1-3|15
CASSLAQGPGNTIYF
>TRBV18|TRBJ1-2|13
CASSEDRERGYTF
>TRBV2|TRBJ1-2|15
CASSGFPGGDYGYTF
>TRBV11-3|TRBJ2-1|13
CASSYTGYNEQFF
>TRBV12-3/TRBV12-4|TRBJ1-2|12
CASSFASDGYTF
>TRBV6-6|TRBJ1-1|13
CASSSQVNTEAFF
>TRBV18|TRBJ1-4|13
CASSPVANEKLFF
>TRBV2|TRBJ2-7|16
CASSDWTGQGVSEQYF
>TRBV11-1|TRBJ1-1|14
CASTKYGGNTEAFF
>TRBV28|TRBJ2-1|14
CASSFAGLAGEQFF
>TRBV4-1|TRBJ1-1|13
CASSQAVLTEAFF
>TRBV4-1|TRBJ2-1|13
CASSQGYFGEQFF
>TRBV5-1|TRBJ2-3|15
CASSGRGASTDTQYF
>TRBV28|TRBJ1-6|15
CASSLLSRPNSPLHF
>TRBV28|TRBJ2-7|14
CASSSRTVSYEQYF
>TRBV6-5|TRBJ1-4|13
CASSRGPNEKLFF
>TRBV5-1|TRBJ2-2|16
CASSQPEKGDTGELFF
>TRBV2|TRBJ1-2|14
CASSESQGGYGYTF
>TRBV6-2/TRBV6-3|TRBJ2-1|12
CASSYSRNEQFF
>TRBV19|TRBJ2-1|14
CASNSGRSPNEQFF
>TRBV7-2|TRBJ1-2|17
CASSLAGTGVLLHGYTF
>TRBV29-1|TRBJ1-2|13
CSVDDRANYGYTF
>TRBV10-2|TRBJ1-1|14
CASSEGAGDSEAFF
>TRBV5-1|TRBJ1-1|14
CASSPGHQNTEAFF
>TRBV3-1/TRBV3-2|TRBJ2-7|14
CASSQGEGTYEQYF
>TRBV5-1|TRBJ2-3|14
CASSERGPTDTQYF
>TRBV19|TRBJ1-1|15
CASRPGTGRNTEAFF